This T cell receptor (beta chain) comes out of a study of PD-L1 blockade in urothelial cancer. On the study more broadly: Patients began atezolizumab, 1,200 mg intravenously every 3 weeks, in the mid-2010s. Blood yielded a median of approximately 140,000 T cells per sample. Analysis of blood occurred 3 weeks (second dose) and 6 weeks after treatment start.

Stated time point: pretreatment peripheral blood. The ends were cut back, 0 bases at V and 4 bases at J, with 8 bases in the middle. The CDR3 loop spans 15 amino acids. Germline loops: CDR1 SGHDT, CDR2 YYEEEE. Some clones are missing from TCRdb's copy, which holds only in-frame ones; the method was immunoSEQ multiplex PCR. The table includes around 100,000 clones, 90% detected once. The chain is built from TRBV5-6 and TRBJ2-6, with no clear D. The sample here was PBMCs, taken around atezolizumab (anti-PD-L1) treatment. The clonotype originates from a man aged 55 to 70 with urothelial cancer. CDR3 region: CASSLGSVGANVLTF. Written as DNA, the CDR3 is TGTGCCAGCAGCTTGGGCTCAGTGGGGGCCAACGTCCTGACTTTC.